This T cell receptor (beta chain) was obtained from a study of Tregs in tolerant kidney transplant recipients. In this sample, this clone turned up a few times. Produced via immunoSEQ multiplex PCR; TCRdb's table is partial and in-frame only. The data contain more than 90,000 clones, approximately 94% of them singletons. Recipients received nonmyeloablative bone marrow transplants from related graft donors, with transient mixed chimerism. This TCR derives from a human patient who received a combined kidney and bone marrow transplant. The graft donor may be the source of some T cells. The input for sequencing was CD4+ T cells from blood (PBMCs), taken 12 months after the transplant.

CDR3 bases: TGTGCCAGCAGCCGAGACGGGGACTATGGCTACACCTTC. This encodes CASSRDGDYGYTF. This rearrangement joins TRBV4-2 to TRBJ1-2; the D is unclear. CDR1 is LGHNA and CDR2 is YNFKEQ in the germline V gene. The CDR3 is 13 amino acids. V was shortened by 4 bases and J by 3 bases, with 9 bases between the two germline ends.